Each of the 2 T cell receptor beta chains below was sequenced from the same sample in a study of blood T cell repertoires in COVID-19. The repertoire was sequenced with immunoSEQ multiplex PCR; TCRdb's copy has only in-frame clones and lacks some. The table records about 130,000 clones, over 75% of them present only once. Sequencing was performed on peripheral blood. The receptors come from a man aged 30 to 39 with COVID-19, enrolled during active disease.

The gene calls are TRBV7-9 and TRBJ2-7; D perhaps matches TRBD2 (5 bases). The ends were cut back, 1 base at V and 5 bases at J, with 12 bases in the middle. The germline V gene has CDR1 SEHNR and CDR2 FQNEAQ (reference sequence). The CDR3 covers 14 residues. The CDR3 reads CASSLDSGVHEQYF. In DNA form, the CDR3 reads TGTGCCAGCAGCTTAGACAGCGGCGTCCACGAGCAGTACTTC.

The chain links TRBV4-3 to TRBJ1-2; unclear D gene. CDR1 is LGHNA and CDR2 is YSLEER in the germline V gene. The V end lost 4 bases, the J end lost 8 bases, and 20 bases lay between the germline ends. The CDR3 has 15 amino acids. The DNA for the CDR3 is TGCGCCAGCAGCCGAGAAGGCGGCGTCTCGTACGGCTACACCTTC. Translation gives CASSREGGVSYGYTF.